This T cell receptor beta chain was captured by sequencing in a study of blood T cell repertoires in COVID-19. The overall study: PBMCs, B-cell-depleted T cells, or T cells provided the cDNA or gDNA that made up the material.

Original handling: Scientists estimated how many nucleated cells there were by amplifying reference gene primers. Assay used: immunoSEQ multiplex PCR; TCRdb lists only in-frame clones, some missing. V and J calls and clone size are given by that table; D and trimming were obtained from the DNA. The repertoire includes some 200,000 clones, approximately 81% of them detected once, and about 14% sits in the top ten. This receptor was identified in a woman aged 70-85 years with COVID-19, enrolled during active disease. The sequenced sample consisted of peripheral blood.

The CDR3 loop is CATSDDRDNLMETQYF. The CDR3 DNA follows: TGTGCCACCAGTGATGACCGGGACAACTTGATGGAGACCCAGTACTTC. The J gene is TRBJ2-5, the V gene TRBV24-1; tentatively, D is TRBD1 (6 bases). Trimming cost V 3 bases and J 5 bases, with 18 bases left between them. The CDR3 covers 16 residues. Germline CDR1 KGHDR, CDR2 SFDVKD.